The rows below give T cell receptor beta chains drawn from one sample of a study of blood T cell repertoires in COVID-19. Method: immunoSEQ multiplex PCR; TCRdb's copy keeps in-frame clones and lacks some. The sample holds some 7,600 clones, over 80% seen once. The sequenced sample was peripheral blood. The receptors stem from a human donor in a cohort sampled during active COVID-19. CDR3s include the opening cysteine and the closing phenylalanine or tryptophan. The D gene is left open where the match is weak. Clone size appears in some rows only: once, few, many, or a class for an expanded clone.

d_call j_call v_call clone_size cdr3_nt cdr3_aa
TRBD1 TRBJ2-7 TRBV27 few TGTGCCAGCAGTTTGTTGGACAGGGACTACGAGCAGTACTTC CASSLLDRDYEQYF
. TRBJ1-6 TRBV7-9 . TGTGCCAGCAGCTTAGGGGGCTCGGCACCCCTCCACTTT CASSLGGSAPLHF
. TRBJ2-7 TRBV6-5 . TGTGCCAGCAGGGGGCGCTACTCCTACGAGCAGTACTTC CASRGRYSYEQYF
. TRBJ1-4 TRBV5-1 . TGCGCCAGCAGCTCCCGGGATTGGGGTGAAAAACTGTTTTTT CASSSRDWGEKLFF
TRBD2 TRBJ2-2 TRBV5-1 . TGCGCCAGCAGCTTGTCGGCTAGCGGGAGAACCGGGGAGCTGTTTTTT CASSLSASGRTGELFF
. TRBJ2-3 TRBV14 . TGTGCCAGCAGCCCCAGACAGTTCACAGATACGCAGTATTTT CASSPRQFTDTQYF
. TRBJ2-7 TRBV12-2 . TGTGCAAGTCGCTTATTTTTCCCTAGCGGGGCCTACGAGCAGTACTTC CASRLFFPSGAYEQYF
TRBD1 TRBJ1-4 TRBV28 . TGTGCCAGCAGCCCGGGACAGTTTCCTGAAAAACTGTTTTTT CASSPGQFPEKLFF
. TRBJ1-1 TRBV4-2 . TGTGCCAGCAGCCCCGTTTGGAGCAGGAACACTGAAGCTTTCTTT CASSPVWSRNTEAFF
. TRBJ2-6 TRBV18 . TGTGCCAGCTCACCATCCGGGGGGGCCAACGTCCTGACTTTC CASSPSGGANVLTF
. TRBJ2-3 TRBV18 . TGTGCCAGCTCAACCAGTGGTTCGGGGGTTGGAGATACGCAGTATTTT CASSTSGSGVGDTQYF
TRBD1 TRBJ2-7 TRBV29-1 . TGCAGCGTGGACAGGGGGCACGAGCAGTACTTC CSVDRGHEQYF
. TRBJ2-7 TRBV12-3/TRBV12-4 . TGTGCCAGCAGTTTTGGTCGGGTCTACGAGCAGTACTTC CASSFGRVYEQYF
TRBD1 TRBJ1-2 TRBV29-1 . TGCAGCGTTGGTTCGGGACAGTACTATGGCTACACCTTC CSVGSGQYYGYTF
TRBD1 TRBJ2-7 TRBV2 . TGTGCCAGCAGCCTCGGACAGGGGAAGAATTACGAGCAGTACTTC CASSLGQGKNYEQYF
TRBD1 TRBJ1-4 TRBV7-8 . TGTGCCAGCAGCTTGGGGACAGCATGGGAAAAACTGTTTTTT CASSLGTAWEKLFF
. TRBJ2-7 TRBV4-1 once TGCGCCAGCAGCCAAGAGCAGGGCGAGCAGTACTTC CASSQEQGEQYF
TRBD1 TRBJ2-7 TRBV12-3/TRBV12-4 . TGTGCCAGCAGTTGGACAGGGCTGAACGAGCAGTACTTC CASSWTGLNEQYF
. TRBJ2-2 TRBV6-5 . TGTGCGGGACACGGGGTTTACACCGGGGAGCTGTTTTTT CAGHGVYTGELFF
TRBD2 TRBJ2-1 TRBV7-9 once TGTGCCAGCTGGCTAGCGGGGGACAATGAGCAGTTCTTC CASWLAGDNEQFF
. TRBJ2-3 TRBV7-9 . TGTGCCAGCAGCCCTTCCACAGATACGCAGTATTTT CASSPSTDTQYF
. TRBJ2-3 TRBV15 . TGTGCCACCAGCCCAACGACAGGCACAGATACGCAGTATTTT CATSPTTGTDTQYF
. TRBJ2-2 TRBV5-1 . TGCGCCAGCAGCTTGGCGGGAACCGGGGAGCTGTTTTTT CASSLAGTGELFF
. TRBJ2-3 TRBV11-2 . TGTGCCAGCAACCGGGATTGGACAGATACGCAGTATTTT CASNRDWTDTQYF
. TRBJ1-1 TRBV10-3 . TGTGCCATCAGTGGGACAGCCAACACTGAAGCTTTCTTT CAISGTANTEAFF
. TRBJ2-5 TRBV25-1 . TGTGCCAGCAGCGAACCCGGGACATTCCAAGAGACCCAGTACTTC CASSEPGTFQETQYF
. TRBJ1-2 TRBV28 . TGTGCCAGCAGTTTGGTAGATAACTATGGCTACACCTTC CASSLVDNYGYTF
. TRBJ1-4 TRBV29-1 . TGCAGCGTTGACAGGGGAACTAATGAAAAACTGTTTTTT CSVDRGTNEKLFF
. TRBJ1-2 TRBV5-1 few TGCGCCAGCAGCTTGGTCCCTTCGTTAGCTAACTATGGCTACACCTTC CASSLVPSLANYGYTF
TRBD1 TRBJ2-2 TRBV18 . TGTGCCAGCTCACCACTGACAGGGCCCTCCGGGGAGCTGTTTTTT CASSPLTGPSGELFF
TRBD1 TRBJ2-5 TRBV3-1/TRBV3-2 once TGTGCCAGCAGCGGGGACAGGGCGGAGACCCAGTACTTC CASSGDRAETQYF
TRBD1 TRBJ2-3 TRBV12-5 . TGTGCTAGTGGTTCCGCCGGACAGGGATTCACAGATACGCAGTATTTT CASGSAGQGFTDTQYF
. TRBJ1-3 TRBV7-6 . TGTGCCAGCAGCTTAGTGGCGGGGTTTAGCTCTGGAAACACCATATATTTT CASSLVAGFSSGNTIYF
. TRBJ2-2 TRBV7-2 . TGTGCCAGCAGCTTAGCCCCAGGGGTGTGGACCGGGGAGCTGTTTTTT CASSLAPGVWTGELFF
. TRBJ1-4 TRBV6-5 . TGTGCCAGCAGTTACTCGTTACAGGCCCATGGGAAACTGTTTTTT CASSYSLQAHGKLFF
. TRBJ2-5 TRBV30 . TGTGCCTGGAGCCAGGGTGTTTGGGAGACCCAGTACTTC CAWSQGVWETQYF
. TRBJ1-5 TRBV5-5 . TGTGCCAGCAGCCCCCTGGAACAGGCCGACGTTAGCAATCAGCCCCAGCATTTT CASSPLEQADVSNQPQHF
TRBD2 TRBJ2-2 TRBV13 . TGTGCCAGCAGCCCGACGACTAGCGGATCCACCGGGGAGCTGTTTTTT CASSPTTSGSTGELFF
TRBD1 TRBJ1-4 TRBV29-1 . TGCAGCGTTGTTTTCGACAGGGCTTCTAATGAAAAACTGTTTTTT CSVVFDRASNEKLFF
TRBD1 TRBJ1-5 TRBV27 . TGTGCCAGCAGCCCCGGACAGGGGAGAAATCAGCCCCAGCATTTT CASSPGQGRNQPQHF
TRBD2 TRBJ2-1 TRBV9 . TGTGCCAGCAGCGGAGGTGTCAGCGGGAGTTTGAATGAGCAGTTCTTC CASSGGVSGSLNEQFF
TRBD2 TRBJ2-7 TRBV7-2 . TGTGCCAGCAGAGGACTAGCGGGAGGCTACGAGCAGTACTTC CASRGLAGGYEQYF